The TCR beta chain described here comes from a study of blood T cells in healthy people across ages. Germline CDR1 is SGHRS and CDR2 is YFSETQ. V shed 4 bases, J shed 13 bases, and the junction held 15 bases outside the gene matches. The CDR3 loop spans 15 amino acids. For the second PCR, which ran for roughly 6 to 12 cycles, a sample-barcoded 5' primer and a J-beta primer mix were used. TCRdb processed the 5' RACE reads anew with MiXCR; each CDR3 protein has one entry. The sample carries about 730,000 distinct CDR3 sequences, 40% to 45% recorded once. This sequence joins TRBV5-1 and TRBJ2-1, with 9 bases identical to TRBD1. The sequenced sample was blood. The TCR comes from a woman aged 55 to 70 in good health. The CDR3 region is CASSPRDRAMETQFF. The CDR3 DNA follows: TGCGCCAGCAGCCCCCGGGACAGGGCCATGGAGACCCAGTTCTTC.